This T cell receptor beta chain was observed in a study of metastatic and nonmetastatic thyroid tumors (TCRdb year 2020). For context, the study as a whole: The researchers compared repertoires between peripheral blood samples and tumor or nodule tissue samples from patients with malignant or benign thyroid disease. Study-wide findings and limitations: In both blood and tumor samples, malignant tumors were reported to have significantly higher TCR beta diversity than benign nodules.

About this clone: The antigen it binds to is not known. Within one base of it there is no much larger clone, and no base qualities were kept.

Receptor amplification or capture employed PCR. The sample was run on an Illumina HiSeq 4000. High-throughput sequencing was used to profile the TCR beta-chain CDR3 region of each patient. In the paper's pipeline: A classifier to discriminate distant-metastatic papillary thyroid cancer patients was built from CDR3 differences across clinicopathological groups. Repertoire diversity was assessed with the Shannon index, and tumor-blood repertoire similarity with the Morisita-Horn index. TCRdb reran the public reads through fastp at Q25 and MiXCR, keeping productive beta chains. Clone size and V and J calls follow TCRdb, not the original study. The sample table records roughly 13,000 clones; roughly 28% of these occur just once. Of the sample, 10% to 15% is held by the ten largest clones. Before undergoing thyroid surgery, none of the patients had been given any kind of treatment. Patient clinical samples collected from about 2012 to 2018 were retrospectively analysed using T-cell receptor beta sequencing.

From the cysteine through the phenylalanine, the CDR3 covers 14 amino acids. The kept DNA is CDR3 alone, 42 bases in frame from the first base. For CDR1 and CDR2, the germline V gene (reference sequence) lists DFQATT and SNEGSKA. Trimming accounts for 0 bases at V and 2 bases at J, while the number of junction bases matched to no gene is 4. Sequencing was performed on tumor tissue. Rearrangement joined TRBV20-1 to TRBJ2-7; the junction holds 7 bases that match TRBD2. The receptor was derived from a female donor with papillary thyroid cancer or a benign thyroid nodule (not recorded which). Some clones in this sample may be carry-over from other donors' samples. For the CDR3, the sequence is CSARDAAGAYEQYF. The DNA reads as follows: TGCAGTGCTAGAGATGCTGCGGGAGCCTACGAGCAGTACTTC.